These 19 T cell receptor beta chains came from one sample sequenced in a study of shared clonotypes between healthy human individuals. Assay used: immunoSEQ multiplex PCR; TCRdb lists only in-frame clones, some missing. The repertoire consists of about 680,000 clones, with around 73% occurring once and the leading ten covering around 1.8%. Material: memory CD4+ T cells sorted from blood. The subset: CD45RA-negative fraction. The receptors shown here come from a woman in her twenties or thirties in good health.

The chain has TRBV5-1 and TRBJ1-4; 7 nucleotides align to TRBD1. Per germline, CDR1 SGHRS and CDR2 YFSETQ. The CDR3 has 14 amino acids. Trimming cost V 0 bases and J 8 bases; bases outside gene matches: 4. The CDR3 here is CASSLEQGREKLFF. Here the CDR3 DNA reads TGCGCCAGCAGCTTGGAACAGGGGAGGGAAAAACTGTTTTTT.

This clone occurred once. This chain uses TRBV4-1 with TRBJ1-5; 7 nucleotides agree with TRBD1. The V gene's germline CDR1 is MGHRA and CDR2 YSYEKL. This CDR3 has 19 residues. J gave up 5 bases and V 5 bases, and 21 bases lay outside the gene matches. In DNA, the CDR3 is TGCGCCAGCAGCTATGAGAAACCGATAACAGGGGTATCATATCAGCCCCAGCATTTT. Residues: CASSYEKPITGVSYQPQHF.

The gene calls are TRBV28 and TRBJ2-1; D not certain. Trimming removed 1 base at V and 2 bases at J, with 9 bases between. This CDR3 is built from 15 residues. CDR1 is MDHEN and CDR2 is SYDVKM in the germline V gene. The CDR3 nucleotides are TGTGCCAGCAGTTTATTCGGGCGGACCTACAATGAGCAGTTCTTC. Protein: CASSLFGRTYNEQFF.

This clone was found once. The chain links TRBV27 to TRBJ1-2; 7 bases are a match to TRBD1. The CDR3 covers 14 residues. Germline V gene data show CDR1 as MNHEY and CDR2 as SMNVEV (reference sequence). After removal of 10 bases from V and 8 bases from J, the junction contained 16 bases not matched to a gene. In nucleotides, the CDR3 is TGTGCCACCAGGGGGAGGGGTTCGCCTTTCGGCTACACCTTC. Protein product: CATRGRGSPFGYTF.

This clone was counted a few times. The chain carries TRBV29-1 and TRBJ1-5; perhaps TRBD1 as D (5 bases). The CDR3 is 14 residues long. The germline V gene encodes CDR1 SQVTM and CDR2 ANQGSEA. Trimming took 1 base from V and 5 from J, leaving 12 bases between them. CDR3 sequence: CSVEGRATHQPQHF. DNA of the CDR3: TGCAGCGTTGAAGGCAGGGCTACCCATCAGCCCCAGCATTTT.

This clone was detected a few times. The V and J genes are TRBV19 and TRBJ1-1; 7 nucleotides agree with TRBD1. There are 15 residues in the CDR3. J gave up 1 base and V 5 bases, and 7 bases lay outside the gene matches. In germline, CDR1 is LNHDA, CDR2 SQIVND (reference sequence). The CDR3 nucleotides are TGTGCCAGTAGTGCGTTGACAGGGAGGAACACTGAAGCTTTCTTT. This translates into CASSALTGRNTEAFF.

This clone has more than one count but fewer than ten. The chain carries TRBV5-1 and TRBJ1-4; D remains ambiguous. The germline V and J ends were trimmed by 4 bases and 3 bases, with 10 bases remaining between them. There are 14 residues in the CDR3. Germline V lookup: CDR1 SGHRS, CDR2 YFSETQ. CDR3: CASSPRSSNEKLFF. The DNA of the CDR3 is TGCGCCAGCAGCCCAAGGAGCTCTAATGAAAAACTGTTTTTT.

This chain links TRBV6-6 with TRBJ1-1, with a possible D match to TRBD1 (5 bases). Germline-derived CDR1 and CDR2 are MNHNY and SVGAGI (reference sequence). This CDR3 is built from 14 residues. V was clipped by 0 bases and J by 4 bases, with 9 bases between them. The CDR3 region is CASSYSAGPTEAFF. DNA of the CDR3: TGTGCCAGCAGTTACTCGGCAGGGCCCACTGAAGCTTTCTTT.

The V call is TRBV7-9, the J call TRBJ2-7, with 9 nucleotides matching TRBD2. There are 13 residues in the CDR3. Germline CDR1 is SEHNR and CDR2 is FQNEAQ (reference sequence). The trim removed 2 bases at V and 4 bases at J, leaving 0 bases unmatched. The chain's CDR3 is CASSLLAGYEQYF. CDR3 bases: TGTGCCAGCAGCTTACTAGCGGGATACGAGCAGTACTTC.

The chain links TRBV2 to TRBJ2-4, with TRBD1 as a possible D gene (5 bases). The V gene's germline CDR1 is SNHLY and CDR2 FYNNEI. Trimming took off 0 bases at V and 5 bases at J, with 8 bases between the two ends. CDR3 length: 14 residues. The CDR3 loop reads CASSEARRENIQYF. As DNA, the CDR3 is TGTGCCAGCAGTGAAGCGCGCAGGGAAAACATTCAGTACTTC.

V is TRBV6-6 and J is TRBJ1-5, with a possible D match to TRBD1 (6 bases). The CDR3 runs 15 residues. Trimming pared 6 bases from V and 1 base from J, leaving 13 bases between. Looked up from germline, CDR1 is MNHNY and CDR2 is SVGAGI (reference sequence). As DNA, the CDR3 is TGTGCCAGCAGCTGGGGACAATACAGCAATCAGCCCCAGCATTTT. Translation gives CASSWGQYSNQPQHF.

The chain is built from TRBV2 and TRBJ2-5, with D hard to call. The CDR3 runs to 12 residues. The V end was cut by 10 bases, the J end by 5 bases, with 14 bases between. Germline CDR1 is SNHLY and CDR2 is FYNNEI. The CDR3 region is CATSAVGETQYF. Here the CDR3 DNA reads TGTGCCACGTCGGCGGTCGGCGAGACCCAGTACTTC.

This chain uses TRBV28 with TRBJ2-7, with 12 nucleotides matching TRBD1. Per the germline V gene, CDR1 is MDHEN and CDR2 is SYDVKM. The CDR3 loop spans 15 amino acids. V dropped 7 bases and J dropped 4; count of bases not matched to a gene: 8. CDR3 nucleotide sequence: TGTGCCAGCACACTCCGGGACAGGGGGCATTACGAGCAGTACTTC. This translates into CASTLRDRGHYEQYF. The full variable domain, completed using reference TRBV28 and TRBJ2-7, is DVKVTQSSRYLVKRTGEKVFLECVQDMDHENMFWYRQDPGLGLRLIYFSYDVKMKEKGDIPEGYSVSREKKERFSLILESASTNQTSMYLCASTLRDRGHYEQYFGPGTRLTVT.

J is TRBJ2-1 and V is TRBV7-8, with D unresolved. The germline V and J ends were trimmed by 5 bases and 7 bases, with 6 bases remaining between them. CDR3 length equals 11 residues. Germline loops: CDR1 SGHVS, CDR2 FQNEAQ. The CDR3 bases are TGTGCCAGCAGCCCCGTGAATGAGCAGTTCTTC. It is translated as CASSPVNEQFF.

The chain carries TRBV7-9 and TRBJ2-5, with D possibly being TRBD2 (6 bases). Germline V gives CDR1 SEHNR, CDR2 FQNEAQ (reference sequence). The CDR3 consists of 14 residues. V was trimmed by 5 bases and J by 2 bases, leaving 12 bases between them. CDR3 sequence: CASSGGREQETQYF. The CDR3 coding sequence is TGTGCCAGCAGCGGTGGTCGGGAGCAAGAGACCCAGTACTTC. Variable domain in full (rest from reference TRBV7-9 and TRBJ2-5): DTGVSQNPRHKITKRGQNVTFRCDPISEHNRLYWYRQTLGQGPEFLTYFQNEAQLEKSRLLSDRFSAERPKGSFSTLEIQRTEQGDSAMYLCASSGGREQETQYFGPGTRLLVL.

The rearrangement joins TRBV21-1 to TRBJ2-3; TRBD2, the table's D call, lacks a check against the DNA. TRBV21-1 corresponds to a pseudogene. The CDR3 length is 16 residues. The CDR3 DNA reads as TGTGCCAGCAGCAAGAGGAGCGGGAGAACGACAGATACGCAGTATTTT. It is translated as CASSKRSGRTTDTQYF.

This clone showed up many times. The chain links TRBV28 to TRBJ2-2, with TRBD2 matching over 7 bases. CDR1 is MDHEN and CDR2 is SYDVKM in the germline V gene. This CDR3 region has 16 residues. With 5 bases clipped from V and 3 bases from J, the junction kept 9 bases outside the gene matches. CDR3 in DNA: TGTGCCAGCAGTACCCCCTGGGGAGGGGACACCGGGGAGCTGTTTTTT. Encoded protein: CASSTPWGGDTGELFF. The complete variable domain, with remaining parts taken from reference TRBV28 and TRBJ2-2, reads DVKVTQSSRYLVKRTGEKVFLECVQDMDHENMFWYRQDPGLGLRLIYFSYDVKMKEKGDIPEGYSVSREKKERFSLILESASTNQTSMYLCASSTPWGGDTGELFFGEGSRLTVL.

The chain links TRBV2 to TRBJ2-7; D tentatively fits TRBD1 or TRBD2 (7 bases each). This CDR3 has 14 amino acids. Per germline, CDR1 SNHLY and CDR2 FYNNEI. Trimming shortened V by 7 bases and J by 4 bases, and 17 bases separated the two germline ends. CDR3 residues: CASTPGRGQYEQYF. CDR3 in DNA: TGTGCCAGCACCCCGGGGAGGGGGCAGTACGAGCAGTACTTC.

V gene TRBV7-6 combines with J gene TRBJ1-1; D is perhaps TRBD1 (5 bases). V was cut by 1 base and J by 6 bases, with 12 bases left in between. Per germline, CDR1 SGHVS and CDR2 FNYEAQ. This CDR3 comprises 14 residues. CDR3 bases: TGTGCCAGCAGCTTAGAAATCGGGGGATCTGAAGCTTTCTTT. Its translation: CASSLEIGGSEAFF.